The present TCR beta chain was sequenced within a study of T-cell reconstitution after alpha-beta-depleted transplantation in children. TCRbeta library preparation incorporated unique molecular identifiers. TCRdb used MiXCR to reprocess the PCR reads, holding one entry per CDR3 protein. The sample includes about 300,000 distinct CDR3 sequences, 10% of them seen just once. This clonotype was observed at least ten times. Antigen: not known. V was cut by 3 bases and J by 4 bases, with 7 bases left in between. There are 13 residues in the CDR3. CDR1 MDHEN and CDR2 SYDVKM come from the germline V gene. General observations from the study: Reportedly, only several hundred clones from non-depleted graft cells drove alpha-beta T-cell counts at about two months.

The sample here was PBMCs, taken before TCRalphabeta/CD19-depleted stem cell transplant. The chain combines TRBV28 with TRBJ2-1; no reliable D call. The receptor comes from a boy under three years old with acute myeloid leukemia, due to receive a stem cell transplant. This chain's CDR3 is CASSLGFYNEQFF. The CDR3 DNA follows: TGTGCCAGCAGTTTGGGGTTTTACAATGAGCAGTTCTTC.